This T cell receptor beta chain was observed in a study of blood T cells in healthy people across ages. Study-wide results and limits: Estimates of total diversity, which came from one million sequenced T cells, were considered to be underestimates. Age advanced and TCR beta diversity per million T cells fell, roughly linearly.

This clonotype was counted many times. As yet, its antigen is unknown. Looked up from germline, CDR1 is MNHNY and CDR2 is SVGAGI (reference sequence). The CDR3 contains 13 residues. Trimming removed 6 bases at V and 5 bases at J, with 14 bases between. The individuals who served as donors were healthy Caucasians living in Russia, aged roughly 6 to 100. Roughly 10 milliliters was the volume of peripheral blood drawn from each donor. Then a second PCR, running about 7 to 11 cycles, was carried out with a sample-barcoded 5' primer and a J-beta primer mix. TCRdb reprocessed the 5' RACE reads via MiXCR and lists one record per CDR3 protein. There are under 1,000,000 distinct CDR3 sequences in the sample; 46% occur only once, and roughly 20% lies in the top ten.

The sample consisted of blood. This chain uses TRBV6-6 with TRBJ2-7; possible D gene TRBD1, 6 bases. This receptor was obtained from a man older than 75 in good health. DNA for the CDR3: TGTGCCAGCAGAACTACAGGGTTAAACGAGCAGTACTTC. It yields the protein CASRTTGLNEQYF.